This T cell receptor beta chain is from a study of blood T cell repertoires in COVID-19. Study-wide context: PBMCs, B-cell-depleted T cells, or T cells were the source of the cDNA or gDNA that made up the material.

Sequencing used immunoSEQ multiplex PCR; TCRdb keeps in-frame clones, though not all of them. The data contain 55,000 to 75,000 clones, roughly 77% of them singletons. The germline CDR1 and CDR2 sequences are MNHEY and SVGAGI. This CDR3 has 13 amino acids. The ends were cut back, 2 bases at V and 6 bases at J, with 5 bases in the middle. Sequenced sample: peripheral blood. This receptor was obtained from a human donor in a cohort sampled during active COVID-19. The V gene is TRBV6-5, the J gene TRBJ1-6; D is perhaps TRBD1 (5 bases). DNA for the CDR3: TGTGCCAGCAGTTACAGGGGTAATTCACCCCTCCACTTT. It specifies CASSYRGNSPLHF.